These T cell receptor beta chains were read from a single sample in a study of T cells after yellow fever vaccination. One entry per CDR3 protein results from TCRdb running MiXCR on the 5' RACE reads. The sample has 68,000 or so distinct CDR3 sequences, less than 8.5% seen once; the top ten hold 35% to 40%. Source: CD8+ T cells sorted from PBMCs, taken 15 days after the yellow fever booster vaccination. These receptor sequences come from a man aged 25-40 years who received the YFV17D yellow fever vaccine. CDR3s include the opening cysteine and the closing phenylalanine or tryptophan. A D gene is named only where the DNA matches it firmly. A clone size is listed for some rows: how often the clone was seen (once, few, many), or a class if it is expanded.

CDR3 DNA: TGTGCCAGCAGCCAAGATCGCCGAAGAAGCTCCTACGAGCAGTACTTC
CDR3 protein: CASSQDRRRSSYEQYF
D gene: .
J gene: TRBJ2-7
V gene: TRBV14
clone size: many
CDR3 length: 16

CDR3 DNA: TGTGCCAGCAGTGAGGGACTAGCGGGAGATGAGCAGTTCTTC
CDR3 protein: CASSEGLAGDEQFF
D gene: TRBD2
J gene: TRBJ2-1
V gene: TRBV6-1
clone size: many
CDR3 length: 14

CDR3 DNA: TGTGCCAGCAGTGAGGGGGTTAGCGGGGAGAGCTCCTACGAGCAGTACTTC
CDR3 protein: CASSEGVSGESSYEQYF
D gene: TRBD2
J gene: TRBJ2-7
V gene: TRBV6-1
clone size: many
CDR3 length: 17

CDR3 DNA: TGTGCCAGCAGCACGCGAGATGGGGGCGCTTCCTACGAGCAGTACTTC
CDR3 protein: CASSTRDGGASYEQYF
D gene: .
J gene: TRBJ2-7
V gene: TRBV7-9
clone size: many
CDR3 length: 16

CDR3 DNA: TGCAGCGTTTCTAAGACTAGCGGGAGGGCAGATACGCAGTATTTT
CDR3 protein: CSVSKTSGRADTQYF
D gene: TRBD2
J gene: TRBJ2-3
V gene: TRBV29-1
clone size: many
CDR3 length: 15

CDR3 DNA: TGCAGCGTTGAAGGCCCCCAGGGGTACGAGCAGTACTTC
CDR3 protein: CSVEGPQGYEQYF
D gene: .
J gene: TRBJ2-7
V gene: TRBV29-1
clone size: many
CDR3 length: 13

CDR3 DNA: TGTGCCAGCAGCCAAGAAAGCAATGAGCAGTTCTTC
CDR3 protein: CASSQESNEQFF
D gene: .
J gene: TRBJ2-1
V gene: TRBV4-2
clone size: many
CDR3 length: 12

CDR3 DNA: TGTGCCAGCAGCGTACAGGTTAATGAAAAACTGTTTTTT
CDR3 protein: CASSVQVNEKLFF
D gene: .
J gene: TRBJ1-4
V gene: TRBV11-2
clone size: few
CDR3 length: 13

CDR3 DNA: TGTGCCAGCAGTTTAGGACAGGGGCTTCGGGAGACCCAGTACTTC
CDR3 protein: CASSLGQGLRETQYF
D gene: TRBD1
J gene: TRBJ2-5
V gene: TRBV28
clone size: many
CDR3 length: 15

CDR3 DNA: TGTGCCAGCACCCAGGGGGCACACACCGGGGAGCTGTTTTTT
CDR3 protein: CASTQGAHTGELFF
D gene: TRBD1
J gene: TRBJ2-2
V gene: TRBV12-3/TRBV12-4
clone size: many
CDR3 length: 14

CDR3 DNA: TGTGCCAGCAGCTTATCGAGGCACGAGGGCACCTACGAGCAGTACTTC
CDR3 protein: CASSLSRHEGTYEQYF
D gene: .
J gene: TRBJ2-7
V gene: TRBV11-2
clone size: few
CDR3 length: 16

CDR3 DNA: TGCGCCAGCAGCCAAGAATTGGCGGGAGCAGATACGCAGTATTTT
CDR3 protein: CASSQELAGADTQYF
D gene: TRBD2
J gene: TRBJ2-3
V gene: TRBV4-1
clone size: many
CDR3 length: 15

CDR3 DNA: TGCGCCAGCAGCCAAGACGGACAGGGGGCCACCAAAAACATTCAGTACTTC
CDR3 protein: CASSQDGQGATKNIQYF
D gene: TRBD1
J gene: TRBJ2-4
V gene: TRBV4-3
clone size: many
CDR3 length: 17

CDR3 DNA: TGTGCCAGCAGCTTAGCGGCGGCGGGAGGGCCCGTTGAGCAGTTCTTC
CDR3 protein: CASSLAAAGGPVEQFF
D gene: TRBD2
J gene: TRBJ2-1
V gene: TRBV7-8
clone size: many
CDR3 length: 16

CDR3 DNA: TGCAGTGCTAGAGGGACGCGTAACTACGAGCAGTACTTC
CDR3 protein: CSARGTRNYEQYF
D gene: .
J gene: TRBJ2-7
V gene: TRBV20-1
clone size: many
CDR3 length: 13

CDR3 DNA: TGTGCCAGCAGCACGGGTAGGACCGGGGAGCTGTTTTTT
CDR3 protein: CASSTGRTGELFF
D gene: .
J gene: TRBJ2-2
V gene: TRBV7-6
clone size: many
CDR3 length: 13

CDR3 DNA: TGTGCCAGCAGCTCCGGGACAGGGTACACTGAAGCTTTCTTT
CDR3 protein: CASSSGTGYTEAFF
D gene: TRBD1
J gene: TRBJ1-1
V gene: TRBV7-6
clone size: many
CDR3 length: 14

CDR3 DNA: TGCAGTGCCAGGGGGAGGACAGCCTACCGTAACCTTTACGAGCAGTACTTC
CDR3 protein: CSARGRTAYRNLYEQYF
D gene: .
J gene: TRBJ2-7
V gene: TRBV20-1
clone size: many
CDR3 length: 17

CDR3 DNA: TGTGCCAGCAGTGCCAGTAATAGCAATCAGCCCCAGCATTTT
CDR3 protein: CASSASNSNQPQHF
D gene: .
J gene: TRBJ1-5
V gene: TRBV25-1
clone size: many
CDR3 length: 14

CDR3 DNA: TGTGCCAGCAGGGGTTCCAGCTCCTACAATGAGCAGTTCTTC
CDR3 protein: CASRGSSSYNEQFF
D gene: .
J gene: TRBJ2-1
V gene: TRBV27
clone size: few
CDR3 length: 14

CDR3 DNA: TGTGCCAGCAGCCAGACGGGAGGGCCTAGTGAGCAGTTCTTC
CDR3 protein: CASSQTGGPSEQFF
D gene: TRBD2
J gene: TRBJ2-1
V gene: TRBV14
clone size: many
CDR3 length: 14

CDR3 DNA: TGCAGTGCTAGAGCCCGGGACAGAGACTACGAGCAGTACTTC
CDR3 protein: CSARARDRDYEQYF
D gene: TRBD1
J gene: TRBJ2-7
V gene: TRBV20-1
clone size: many
CDR3 length: 14

CDR3 DNA: TGTGCCAGCAGCTTAGGGGGTACGGGCTACGAGCAGTACTTC
CDR3 protein: CASSLGGTGYEQYF
D gene: .
J gene: TRBJ2-7
V gene: TRBV7-2
clone size: many
CDR3 length: 14

CDR3 DNA: TGCGCCAGCAGCCAAGTCCTGGGAACTAGCGGAAGCAATGAGCAGTTCTTC
CDR3 protein: CASSQVLGTSGSNEQFF
D gene: TRBD2
J gene: TRBJ2-1
V gene: TRBV4-1
clone size: many
CDR3 length: 17

CDR3 DNA: TGCAGTGCTAGAGGACTGGGTGAGCAGTTCTTC
CDR3 protein: CSARGLGEQFF
D gene: .
J gene: TRBJ2-1
V gene: TRBV20-1
clone size: many
CDR3 length: 11

CDR3 DNA: TGTGCCAGCAGCTTACTAGCGGGCGCGACAGATACGCAGTATTTT
CDR3 protein: CASSLLAGATDTQYF
D gene: TRBD2
J gene: TRBJ2-3
V gene: TRBV11-2
clone size: .
CDR3 length: 15

CDR3 DNA: TGCGCCAGCCGTCAGGTGCCCAATCAGCCCCAGCATTTT
CDR3 protein: CASRQVPNQPQHF
D gene: .
J gene: TRBJ1-5
V gene: TRBV5-1
clone size: .
CDR3 length: 13

CDR3 DNA: TGTGCCAGTAGGGACAGCCAAGAGACCCAGTACTTC
CDR3 protein: CASRDSQETQYF
D gene: .
J gene: TRBJ2-5
V gene: TRBV19
clone size: .
CDR3 length: 12

CDR3 DNA: TGCAGCGTTGTCCCCCCCACTAGCGGGAGGGCCGTCTACAATGAGCAGTTCTTC
CDR3 protein: CSVVPPTSGRAVYNEQFF
D gene: TRBD2
J gene: TRBJ2-1
V gene: TRBV29-1
clone size: many
CDR3 length: 18

CDR3 DNA: TGTGCCAGCAGCATCGGACAGGGTGGAAACGAGCAGTACTTC
CDR3 protein: CASSIGQGGNEQYF
D gene: TRBD1
J gene: TRBJ2-7
V gene: TRBV9
clone size: many
CDR3 length: 14

CDR3 DNA: TGTGCCAGCAGTTTTGGACCGTTAGCGGGCTCCCAAGAGACCCAGTACTTC
CDR3 protein: CASSFGPLAGSQETQYF
D gene: TRBD2
J gene: TRBJ2-5
V gene: TRBV6-5
clone size: few
CDR3 length: 17

CDR3 DNA: TGTGCCACCAGTGGAGACAGGGGGGGACACTATGGCTACACCTTC
CDR3 protein: CATSGDRGGHYGYTF
D gene: TRBD1
J gene: TRBJ1-2
V gene: TRBV24-1
clone size: many
CDR3 length: 15

CDR3 DNA: TGTGCCAGCAGCCCTCCCCTCGGGCCCGGGGAGCTGTTTTTT
CDR3 protein: CASSPPLGPGELFF
D gene: .
J gene: TRBJ2-2
V gene: TRBV7-9
clone size: many
CDR3 length: 14

CDR3 DNA: TGCGCCAGCAGCCAAGTCCCGCCTATACAGGGCGTCTGGGCCAACGTCCTGACTTTC
CDR3 protein: CASSQVPPIQGVWANVLTF
D gene: .
J gene: TRBJ2-6
V gene: TRBV4-1
clone size: many
CDR3 length: 19

CDR3 DNA: TGTGCCAGCAGCTTAGAGGCTAGCGCCTCCTACGAGCAGTACTTC
CDR3 protein: CASSLEASASYEQYF
D gene: .
J gene: TRBJ2-7
V gene: TRBV11-2
clone size: many
CDR3 length: 15

CDR3 DNA: TGTGCCAGCAGCCATATCAATGAGCAGTTCTTC
CDR3 protein: CASSHINEQFF
D gene: .
J gene: TRBJ2-1
V gene: TRBV4-2
clone size: many
CDR3 length: 11

CDR3 DNA: TGTGCCAGCAGCCCAACAGGGCCGCACGAGCAGTACTTC
CDR3 protein: CASSPTGPHEQYF
D gene: .
J gene: TRBJ2-7
V gene: TRBV27
clone size: many
CDR3 length: 13

CDR3 DNA: TGTGCCAGCTCACCTGAACAGAACGGGGGGCGCGGAACCGCCTACGAGCAGTACTTC
CDR3 protein: CASSPEQNGGRGTAYEQYF
D gene: .
J gene: TRBJ2-7
V gene: TRBV18
clone size: many
CDR3 length: 19

CDR3 DNA: TGTGCCAGCAGTGACGATGCGGGCCCCTCTGCCGAGCAGTTCTTC
CDR3 protein: CASSDDAGPSAEQFF
D gene: .
J gene: TRBJ2-1
V gene: TRBV25-1
clone size: .
CDR3 length: 15

CDR3 DNA: TGTGCCAGCAGTCCCGGGACAGCAGTCTACGAGCAGTACTTC
CDR3 protein: CASSPGTAVYEQYF
D gene: TRBD1
J gene: TRBJ2-7
V gene: TRBV27
clone size: many
CDR3 length: 14

CDR3 DNA: TGCAGTGCTAGAGTTTGGACTAGCTCATTCTCCTACAATGAGCAGTTCTTC
CDR3 protein: CSARVWTSSFSYNEQFF
D gene: TRBD2
J gene: TRBJ2-1
V gene: TRBV20-1
clone size: .
CDR3 length: 17

CDR3 DNA: TGCAGTGCTTGGGGGAGGGGGACTAGTGGGATCCGGGAGCTGTTTTTT
CDR3 protein: CSAWGRGTSGIRELFF
D gene: TRBD2
J gene: TRBJ2-2
V gene: TRBV20-1
clone size: many
CDR3 length: 16

CDR3 DNA: TGTGCCGTACAGGGTAGAGAGAACACTGAAGCTTTCTTT
CDR3 protein: CAVQGRENTEAFF
D gene: .
J gene: TRBJ1-1
V gene: TRBV10-3
clone size: many
CDR3 length: 13

CDR3 DNA: TGTGCCAGCGGACCCTTCTACAATGAGCAGTTCTTC
CDR3 protein: CASGPFYNEQFF
D gene: .
J gene: TRBJ2-1
V gene: TRBV14
clone size: many
CDR3 length: 12

CDR3 DNA: TGCAGCATCCTTCCGGGTCCGATTACAAACACCGGGGAGCTGTTTTTT
CDR3 protein: CSILPGPITNTGELFF
D gene: .
J gene: TRBJ2-2
V gene: TRBV29-1
clone size: many
CDR3 length: 16

CDR3 DNA: TGTGCCAGTAGTATACGGGAGGGCCTGTATGAGCAGTTCTTC
CDR3 protein: CASSIREGLYEQFF
D gene: TRBD2
J gene: TRBJ2-1
V gene: TRBV19
clone size: many
CDR3 length: 14